This passage covers 12 T cell receptor beta chains from one sample sequenced in a study of T cell repertoires in cytomegalovirus infection. A single record per CDR3 protein comes from TCRdb applying MiXCR to the reads. The sample holds some 300,000 distinct CDR3 sequences, approximately 10% seen once. The sequenced sample consisted of PBMCs. Receptor source: a human donor in good health (CMV status not recorded). Some clones in this sample may be carry-over from other donors' samples.

CDR3 loop: CSVRDQTQEKLFF. The CDR3 DNA reads as TGCAGCGTTAGAGACCAAACCCAGGAAAAACTGTTTTTT. J is TRBJ1-4 and V is TRBV29-1; D call uncertain. Trimming cost V 5 bases and J 8 bases, with 15 bases left between them. The germline V gene encodes CDR1 SQVTM and CDR2 ANQGSEA. The CDR3 runs to 13 residues.

This clonotype was observed many times. The chain has TRBV7-2 and TRBJ2-3; 9 bases align to TRBD2. The CDR3 length is 15 residues. J lost 7 bases, V lost 1 base, and 6 bases had no gene match. CDR1 is SGHTA and CDR2 is FQGNSA in the germline V gene. Written as DNA, the CDR3 is TGTGCCAGCAGCTTAGGGGTCGCGGGGGGGAATACGCAGTATTTT. Its protein is CASSLGVAGGNTQYF.

This clonotype was observed at least ten times. The V and J genes are TRBV27 and TRBJ1-2, with TRBD1 as a possible D gene (5 bases). The CDR3 sequence is 13 residues long. CDR1 and CDR2 (germline): MNHEY, SMNVEV (reference sequence). Trimming took off 2 bases at V and 8 bases at J, with 12 bases between the two ends. CDR3: CASSLGAETGYTF. The CDR3 DNA reads TGTGCCAGCAGTTTAGGGGCCGAAACCGGCTACACCTTC.

The V call is TRBV20-1, the J call TRBJ1-4; D remains unclear. Looked up from germline, CDR1 is DFQATT and CDR2 is SNEGSKA (reference sequence). This CDR3 region has 13 residues. The V end was cut by 4 bases, the J end by 8 bases, with 14 bases between. Written as DNA, the CDR3 is TGCAGTGCTATTCAGTGGGGAACCGAAAAACTGTTTTTT. It is translated as CSAIQWGTEKLFF.

This clonotype was recorded at least ten times. This chain uses TRBV7-6 with TRBJ1-5, with 10 positions matching TRBD1. Germline lookup yields CDR1 SGHVS and CDR2 FNYEAQ. This CDR3 is built from 17 residues. V lost 2 bases, J lost 3 bases, and 7 bases stayed unmatched. The CDR3 sequence: CASSLSRDRGFNQPQHF. The CDR3, as DNA: TGTGCCAGCAGCTTATCCCGGGACAGGGGCTTCAATCAGCCCCAGCATTTT.

This clonotype was seen repeatedly, ten times or more. The genes are TRBV7-9 and TRBJ2-5; the D gene is possibly TRBD1 (6 bases). Between the trimmed V and J ends, which lost 5 bases and 4 bases, there was a span of 17 bases. The germline CDR1 and CDR2 sequences are SEHNR and FQNEAQ (reference sequence). This CDR3 has 15 residues. The chain's CDR3 is CASSISSAGVETQYF. CDR3 nucleotides: TGTGCCAGCAGCATCTCATCGGCAGGGGTAGAGACCCAGTACTTC. The full variable domain, in which reference TRBV7-9 and TRBJ2-5 provide the parts outside the CDR3, is DTGVSQNPRHKITKRGQNVTFRCDPISEHNRLYWYRQTLGQGPEFLTYFQNEAQLEKSRLLSDRFSAERPKGSFSTLEIQRTEQGDSAMYLCASSISSAGVETQYFGPGTRLLVL.

The chain uses TRBV29-1 and TRBJ2-5; D may be TRBD1 (5 bases). In germline, CDR1 is SQVTM, CDR2 ANQGSEA. V shed 6 bases and J shed 5 bases, with 16 bases lying between them. This CDR3 comprises 13 residues. This CDR3 is CSVQGAKGETQYF. In nucleotides, the CDR3 is TGCAGCGTCCAAGGGGCGAAAGGCGAGACCCAGTACTTC.

The CDR3 region has the DNA TGTGCCAGCAGCCACCAGACTAGCGGGGATCAAGAGACCCAGTACTTC. It codes for CASSHQTSGDQETQYF. The chain recombines TRBV4-2 with TRBJ2-5; 11 bases are a match to TRBD2. V dropped 3 bases and J dropped 2; count of bases not matched to a gene: 5. CDR1 is LGHNA and CDR2 is YNFKEQ in the germline V gene. This CDR3 comprises 16 residues.

The chain recombines TRBV2 with TRBJ2-1; tentative D call: TRBD2 (5 bases). The germline CDR1 and CDR2 sequences are SNHLY and FYNNEI. V lost 6 bases and J lost 6, with 9 bases in between. The CDR3 contains 12 residues. Here the CDR3 DNA reads TGTGCCAGCAGCACCACTAGCAATGAGCAGTTCTTC. Translated: CASSTTSNEQFF.

This clonotype has at least ten counts. The chain employs TRBV2 and TRBJ1-2; D unresolved. The CDR3 spans 12 residues. Trimming removed 6 bases from V and 8 bases from J, with 13 bases in between. In germline, CDR1 is SNHLY, CDR2 FYNNEI. DNA of the CDR3: TGTGCCAGCAGGGAGAACAGAGAGGGCTACACCTTC. Its protein is CASRENREGYTF. Complete variable domain (other parts from reference TRBV2 and TRBJ1-2): EPEVTQTPSHQVTQMGQEVILRCVPISNHLYFYWYRQILGQKVEFLVSFYNNEISEKSEIFDDQFSVERPDGSNFTLKIRSTKLEDSAMYFCASRENREGYTFGSGTRLTVV.

The V call is TRBV29-1, the J call TRBJ1-1; D is unresolved. V lost 6 bases and J lost 6, with 17 bases in between. The germline V gene has CDR1 SQVTM and CDR2 ANQGSEA. This CDR3 spans 13 amino acids. The CDR3 loop reads CSVPVPNDPEAFF. The CDR3 nucleotides are TGCAGCGTCCCAGTACCGAATGACCCTGAAGCTTTCTTT.

This CDR3 reads CASSAVGDLPYEQYF. The CDR3 nucleotides read TGTGCCAGCAGTGCGGTAGGGGATTTACCCTACGAGCAGTACTTC. The V and J genes are TRBV25-1 and TRBJ2-7; maybe TRBD1 (5 bases). Looked up from germline, CDR1 is MGHDK and CDR2 is SYGVNS. V dropped 4 bases and J dropped 2 bases, with 15 bases sitting between them. This CDR3 is built from 15 residues.